The table lists the clone carrying this T cell receptor (beta chain) with many counts. Its antigen is as yet unknown. This entry comes from a study of breast tumors, draining lymph nodes, adjacent tissues. Study-level points and caveats: Compared with basal-like, luminal-like tumors shared significantly more repertoire with nontumor tissue. Tumor T cell lymph node origin was a supported hypothesis, not proven. Most tumor T cells seemingly derive from lymph node, then expand in tumor. Tumor repertoires ranked between lymph nodes and nontumor tissue in diversity, with V and J gene preferences.

The CDR3 is 15 amino acids. The germline V gene encodes CDR1 SGDLS and CDR2 YYNGEE. Trimming pared 0 bases from V and 0 bases from J, leaving 9 bases between. Breast cancer patients provided tissue from their axillary draining lymph nodes. Each CDR3 protein gets one entry after TCRdb re-called the multiplex PCR reads with MiXCR. The sample consists of about 100,000 distinct CDR3 sequences, over 20% of them appearing once. The chain employs TRBV9 and TRBJ2-5; weak D call: TRBD1 (5 bases). The sample comprised axillary lymph node tissue. This clonotype was sampled from a female donor with breast cancer. Some clones in this sample may be carry-over from other donors' samples. The CDR3: CASSVAVTDQETQYF. CDR3 coding DNA: TGTGCCAGCAGCGTAGCAGTGACAGACCAAGAGACCCAGTACTTC.